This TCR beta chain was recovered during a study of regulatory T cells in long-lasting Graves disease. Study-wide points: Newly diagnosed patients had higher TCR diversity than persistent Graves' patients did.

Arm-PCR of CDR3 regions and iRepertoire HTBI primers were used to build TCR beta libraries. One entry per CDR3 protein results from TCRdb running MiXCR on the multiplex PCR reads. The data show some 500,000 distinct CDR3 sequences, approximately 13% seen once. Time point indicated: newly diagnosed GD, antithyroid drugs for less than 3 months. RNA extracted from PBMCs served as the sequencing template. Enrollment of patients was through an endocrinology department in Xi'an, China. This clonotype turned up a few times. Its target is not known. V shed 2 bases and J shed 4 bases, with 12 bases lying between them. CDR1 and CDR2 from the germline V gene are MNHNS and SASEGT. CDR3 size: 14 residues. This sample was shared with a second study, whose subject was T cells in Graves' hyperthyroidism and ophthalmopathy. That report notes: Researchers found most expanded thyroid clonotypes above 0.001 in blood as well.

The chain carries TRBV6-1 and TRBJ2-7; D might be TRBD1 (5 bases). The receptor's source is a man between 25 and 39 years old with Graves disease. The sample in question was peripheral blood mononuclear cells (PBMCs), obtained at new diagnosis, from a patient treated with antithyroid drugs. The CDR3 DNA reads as TGTGCCAGCAGTGAATTTACAGGCGTATACGAGCAGTACTTC. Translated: CASSEFTGVYEQYF.